Each of the 5 T cell receptor beta chains below was sequenced from the same sample in a study of T cell changes during pregnancy in multiple sclerosis. Generated by immunoSEQ multiplex PCR, the TCRdb table keeps only in-frame clones and is missing some. In the table there are about 47,000 clones, 80% to 90% of which are singletons. The sample in question was CD8+ T cells from peripheral blood mononuclear cells, obtained in the second trimester of pregnancy. The receptors shown here come from a female donor with multiple sclerosis, enrolled in a pregnancy study.

J is TRBJ1-4 and V is TRBV2; 7 bases are shared with TRBD1. The germline V gene has CDR1 SNHLY and CDR2 FYNNEI. Unmatched junction bases numbered 14, after V lost 7 bases and J lost 6 bases. The CDR3 covers 16 residues. As DNA, the CDR3 is TGTGCCAGCACCCCGGGACAGTCCTTGAGGGATGAAAAACTGTTTTTT. This sequence encodes CASTPGQSLRDEKLFF. Drawing the rest from reference TRBV2 and TRBJ1-4, the complete variable domain is EPEVTQTPSHQVTQMGQEVILRCVPISNHLYFYWYRQILGQKVEFLVSFYNNEISEKSEIFDDQFSVERPDGSNFTLKIRSTKLEDSAMYFCASTPGQSLRDEKLFFGSGTQLSVL.

The chain joins TRBV19 to TRBJ1-6; TRBD1 matches at 8 bases. CDR1 and CDR2 from the germline V gene are LNHDA and SQIVND (reference sequence). This CDR3 spans 15 amino acids. V shed 3 bases and J 6 bases; nucleotides not matched to a gene: 4. CDR3 sequence: CASSIQGAPNSPLHF. The CDR3 nucleotides read TGTGCCAGTAGTATCCAGGGGGCGCCTAATTCACCCCTCCACTTT. Full variable domain (missing parts from reference TRBV19 and TRBJ1-6): DGGITQSPKYLFRKEGQNVTLSCEQNLNHDAMYWYRQDPGQGLRLIYYSQIVNDFQKGDIAEGYSVSREKKESFPLTVTSAQKNPTAFYLCASSIQGAPNSPLHFGNGTRLTVT.

The chain employs TRBV2 and TRBJ1-1; 8 bases are shared with TRBD1. Germline V lookup: CDR1 SNHLY, CDR2 FYNNEI. With 7 bases clipped from V and 5 bases from J, the junction kept 9 bases outside the gene matches. The CDR3 loop spans 14 amino acids. In DNA, the CDR3 is TGTGCCAGCACCCCGGACAGGGTAACGACTGAAGCTTTCTTT. Amino acids: CASTPDRVTTEAFF.

The V gene is TRBV10-3, the J gene TRBJ2-7, with 9 bases that match TRBD2. V shed 0 bases, J shed 4 bases, and the junction held 7 bases outside the gene matches. Germline CDR1 is ENHRY and CDR2 is SYGVKD. The CDR3 is made up of 16 amino acids. In DNA form, the CDR3 reads TGTGCCATCAGTGAGTCGTCCCAGCGGGGGGCTTACGAGCAGTACTTC. It is translated as CAISESSQRGAYEQYF.

V and J are TRBV5-8 and TRBJ1-4; tentative D call: TRBD1 (5 bases). The V end was cut by 7 bases, the J end by 0 bases, with 10 bases between. CDR1 and CDR2 (germline): SGHTS, YDEGEE. The CDR3 runs to 14 residues. The CDR3, as DNA: TGTGCCAGCCAACGACAGACAACTAATGAAAAACTGTTTTTT. Translated, it gives CASQRQTTNEKLFF.